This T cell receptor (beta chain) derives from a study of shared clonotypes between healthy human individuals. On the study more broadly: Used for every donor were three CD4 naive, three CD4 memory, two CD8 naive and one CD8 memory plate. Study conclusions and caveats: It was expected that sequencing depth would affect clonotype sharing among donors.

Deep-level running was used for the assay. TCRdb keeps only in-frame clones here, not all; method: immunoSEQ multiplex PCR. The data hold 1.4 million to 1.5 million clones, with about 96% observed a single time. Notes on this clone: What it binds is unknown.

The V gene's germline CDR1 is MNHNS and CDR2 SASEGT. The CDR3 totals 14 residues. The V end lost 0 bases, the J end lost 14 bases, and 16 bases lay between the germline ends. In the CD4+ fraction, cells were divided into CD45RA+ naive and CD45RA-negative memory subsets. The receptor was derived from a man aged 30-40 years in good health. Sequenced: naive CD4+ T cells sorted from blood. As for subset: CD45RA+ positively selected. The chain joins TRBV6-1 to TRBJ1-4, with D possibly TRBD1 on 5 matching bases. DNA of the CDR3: TGTGCCAGCAGTGAAGCTCCTCTGGGGCTCAGCCTGTTTTTT. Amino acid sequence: CASSEAPLGLSLFF.